The present TCR beta chain was sequenced within a study of shared clonotypes between healthy human individuals. Whole-study results and caveats: Several donors had around 5.2% of their naive CD4 clonotypes in common.

The assay was run at deep level. Per the original methods: Sequence data from immunoSEQ were junction-only and lacked quality scores; consequently, filtering differed. The data were produced by immunoSEQ multiplex PCR, yet TCRdb's version contains in-frame clones alone and is incomplete. Clone size and V and J calls were adopted from that table, with D and trimming inferred from the DNA. Among roughly 2,500,000 clones listed, 90% to 95% were seen once. A word on this clone: Its antigen remains unknown. The sample has other DNA sequences that encode this CDR3 too.

The sample was naive CD4+ T cells from PBMCs. The subset: CD45RA+ positively selected. The TCR originated in a young man in good health. Some clones in this sample may be carry-over from other donors' samples.

The CDR3 loop reads CASSVEGSLSGNTIYF. CDR3 DNA sequence: TGTGCCAGCAGCGTAGAGGGCAGCCTCTCTGGAAACACCATATATTTT. The chain recombines TRBV9 with TRBJ1-3; D uncertain. The germline V gene has CDR1 SGDLS and CDR2 YYNGEE. CDR3 length: 16 residues. Trimming took off 0 bases at V and 0 bases at J, with 10 bases between the two ends.